This record looks at one T cell receptor beta chain sequence and its context. No cognate antigen has been identified for it. No per-base quality is available; no much larger clone lies one base away. The time point label, as the study defines it: cycle 4 day 1 (C4D1), after 5 to 7 weeks of nivolumab. Every trial patient had relapsed after autologous stem cell transplantation, and cohorts A, B and C differed in prior brentuximab vedotin exposure. A total of over 50 patients with relapsed/refractory classical Hodgkin lymphoma made up the trial cohort, and each patient's best overall response was complete response, partial response or progressive disease. Trial patients were treated with single-agent nivolumab in the multi-cohort phase II CheckMate 205 trial. An independent review committee assessed best overall response by applying the 2007 International Working Group response criteria. Trial PBMCs were collected just before the start of nivolumab (C1D1) and during therapy at cycle 2 day 1 and cycle 4 day 1. Peripheral blood was collected in 8 mL Vacutainer Cell Preparation Tubes, from which PBMCs were isolated by centrifugation and then cryopreserved.

This specimen comes from a study of PD-1 blockade in classical Hodgkin lymphoma (dated by TCRdb to about 2020). Regarding the study in general: Nivolumab dosing was 3 mg/kg intravenously every 2 weeks, continuing until either disease progression or unacceptable toxicity. The study used TCR beta sequencing and CyTOF to define a peripheral blood immune signature of response to PD-1 blockade in classical Hodgkin lymphoma.

Broader findings and caveats from the paper: Baseline TCR diversity was reported as lower in newly diagnosed patients than in healthy donors, and lower still in relapsed/refractory patients. The study was restricted to a single clinical trial cohort, and the causes of repertoire differences, possibly disease activity or prior therapy, were left undefined. Among trial patients, those achieving complete response had baseline diversity similar to that of newly diagnosed patients, while diversity was significantly lower in partial responders and progressors. CD4+ but not CD8+ TCR diversity rose significantly by C4D1 (p=0.0027 vs p=0.16), most apparent in complete responders (p=0.02). Patients starting nivolumab less than 1 year after ASCT had lower diversity and were excluded from later analyses to avoid confounding by immune reconstitution.

The Qiagen DNeasy kit was used to extract genomic DNA both from unsorted PBMCs and from the negatively selected CD4+ and CD8+ fractions. Amplification of TCR beta CDR3 regions was done by immunoSEQ multiplex PCR with primers that anneal to V and J segments. A synthetic immune receptor repertoire was used to minimize amplification bias, and any residual bias was removed computationally once sequencing was done. For the original study's pipeline: Custom Python scripts were used to quantify repertoire diversity as the Shannon entropy index. The unsorted, CD4+ and CD8+ repertoires were each analyzed separately, with the exception of combined analyses, where CD4+ and CD8+ sequences were merged in silico. Clonal expansion was defined as a frequency increase of at least 2-fold after treatment compared with C1D1, and clones undetected at baseline were assigned a pseudocount of 0.5. Singleton clones were defined as clones with 0 or 1 copy at C1D1, and non-singleton clones were defined as clones with 2 or more copies. Clones expanded in unsorted samples were annotated as CD4+, CD8+ or unknown by matching protein sequences in sorted samples from the same patient. Diversity changes from C1D1 to C4D1 were tested in paired samples using Wilcoxon tests. This immuneACCESS table, as held by TCRdb, lists in-frame sequences with V and J called but not all clones. Of the missing ones, under half trace to an unresolved V gene in checked studies; the others have no known cause. V, J and clone size are taken as reported in that table, and D and trimming were inferred from the DNA itself. In all, the sample holds over 50,000 clones, and 70% to 90% of those were seen once. 7% to 8.5% of the sample belongs to the ten largest clones.

Inclusive of the bounding cysteine and phenylalanine, the CDR3 is 11 residues long. Left in the record is the CDR3 DNA by itself, 33 bases read in frame from the first base. For CDR1 and CDR2, the germline V gene lists SNHLY and FYNNEI. V sheds 5 bases and J sheds 5 bases, leaving 6 bases between their ends. This sequence was found in a human donor with classical Hodgkin lymphoma. The V and J genes are TRBV2 and TRBJ1-1, with the D gene too uncertain to name. The sample was peripheral blood mononuclear cells (PBMCs), taken before the fourth cycle of nivolumab. CDR3 protein: CASSTRTEAFF. The DNA sequence is as follows: TGTGCCAGCAGTACCCGGACTGAAGCTTTCTTT.